This T cell receptor beta chain was retrieved from a study of graft-versus-host responses after intestinal transplantation. Study at large: Grafts were multivisceral, liver-intestinal, or isolated intestinal. Anti-thymocyte globulin induction was given to all recipients, followed by tacrolimus and steroids for roughly 3 years.

Findings and limits, study-wide: High graft-versus-host to host-versus-graft clonal ratios were found in allografts of patients who had graft-donor T cell macrochimerism. Early post-transplant declines in HvG were associated with peak levels of circulating GvH clones.

Trimming left V 1 base short and J 10 bases short, with 19 bases between. There are 16 residues in the CDR3. Germline lookup yields CDR1 SEHNR and CDR2 FQNEAQ (reference sequence). The method was immunoSEQ multiplex PCR; TCRdb's version includes in-frame clones alone and lacks a portion of them. The sample shows 70,000 to 95,000 clones, 85% to 95% of them seen only once. With respect to this clone: Its antigen is unknown.

The origin of this receptor is a human donor who was the organ donor for an intestinal transplant. The material sequenced was unstimulated CD8+ T cells sorted from spleen or lymph node cells, taken before transplant. The V call is TRBV7-9, the J call TRBJ1-4; weak D call: TRBD1 (5 bases). CDR3 nucleotides: TGTGCCAGCAGCTTAGAGGGTCGGGGGGAAAGGAGAAAACTGTTTTTT. The encoded protein is CASSLEGRGERRKLFF.